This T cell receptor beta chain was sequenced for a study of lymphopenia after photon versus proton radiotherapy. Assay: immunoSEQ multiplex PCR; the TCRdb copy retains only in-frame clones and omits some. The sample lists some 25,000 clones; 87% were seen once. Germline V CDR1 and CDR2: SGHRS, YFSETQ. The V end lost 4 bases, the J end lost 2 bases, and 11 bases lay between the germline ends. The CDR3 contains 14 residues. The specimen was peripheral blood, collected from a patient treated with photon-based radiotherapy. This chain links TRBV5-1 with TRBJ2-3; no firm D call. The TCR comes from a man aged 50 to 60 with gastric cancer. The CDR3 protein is CASSIPGPTDTQYF. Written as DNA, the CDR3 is TGCGCCAGCAGCATTCCGGGTCCCACAGATACGCAGTATTTT.